Each of the 27 T cell receptor beta chains below was sequenced from the same sample in a study of T-cell reconstitution after alpha-beta-depleted transplantation in children. Using unique molecular identifiers, the investigators prepared the TCRbeta library. TCRdb reprocessed the PCR reads via MiXCR and lists one record per CDR3 protein. The sample has about 360,000 distinct CDR3 sequences; about an eighth are singletons. The sample in question was PBMCs, obtained from the stem cell graft. These receptor sequences come from a human donor who donated a stem cell graft to a child with Fanconi anemia.

This chain links TRBV5-1 with TRBJ1-4; D is unclear. Looked up from germline, CDR1 is SGHRS and CDR2 is YFSETQ. This CDR3 spans 17 amino acids. Trimming pared 0 bases from V and 0 bases from J, leaving 12 bases between. CDR3 coding DNA: TGCGCCAGCAGCTTGGGGACTGGGAAGCCAACTAATGAAAAACTGTTTTTT. As protein: CASSLGTGKPTNEKLFF.

There are many counts of this clonotype. The V and J genes are TRBV4-3 and TRBJ2-1, with 7 bases identical to TRBD2. CDR1 and CDR2 from the germline V gene are LGHNA and YSLEER. The V gene end was trimmed by 0 bases and the J gene end by 2 bases; junction bases not matched to a gene: 1. The length of the CDR3 is 15 residues. The CDR3 loop is CASSQDGTTYNEQFF. The CDR3 DNA reads TGCGCCAGCAGCCAAGACGGGACTACCTACAATGAGCAGTTCTTC.

The chain has TRBV7-9 and TRBJ2-2; D gene ambiguous. The germline V gene encodes CDR1 SEHNR and CDR2 FQNEAQ (reference sequence). Trimming shortened V by 6 bases and J by 0 bases, and 14 bases separated the two germline ends. This CDR3 comprises 16 residues. The CDR3, as DNA: TGTGCCAGCAGATCAGGACGGTTAGCGAACACCGGGGAGCTGTTTTTT. As protein: CASRSGRLANTGELFF.

This clonotype has more than one count but fewer than ten. The chain carries TRBV20-1 and TRBJ2-7; a weak D match, TRBD1 (6 bases). V lost 6 bases, J lost 3 bases, and 21 bases lay in between. Germline loops: CDR1 DFQATT, CDR2 SNEGSKA (reference sequence). This CDR3 is 15 amino acids long. This CDR3 is CSAEFITRGLYEQYF. The CDR3 DNA follows: TGCAGTGCCGAGTTTATCACCAGGGGTCTCTACGAGCAGTACTTC.

This clonotype was counted at least ten times. The V call is TRBV4-3, the J call TRBJ1-1, with D unresolved. The CDR3 sequence is 14 residues long. Germline lookup yields CDR1 LGHNA and CDR2 YSLEER. Trimming cost V 4 bases and J 3 bases, with 12 bases left between them. The DNA for the CDR3 is TGCGCCAGCAGCCTCCGAACGGCTGACACTGAAGCTTTCTTT. It codes for CASSLRTADTEAFF.

This clonotype was picked up many times. CDR3 region: CASSPAGDFNYGYTF. CDR3 nucleotide sequence: TGTGCCAGCAGCCCTGCGGGGGATTTTAACTATGGCTACACCTTC. The chain links TRBV2 to TRBJ1-2; a possible D gene is TRBD1 (5 bases). CDR1 and CDR2 from the germline V gene are SNHLY and FYNNEI. Trimming took off 6 bases at V and 1 base at J, with 15 bases between the two ends. The CDR3 length is 15 residues.

This clonotype was observed many times. This rearrangement joins TRBV10-2 to TRBJ1-5; 8 bases match TRBD1. Trimming cost V 8 bases and J 4 bases; bases outside gene matches: 4. CDR1 is WSHSY and CDR2 is SAAADI in the germline V gene. The CDR3 spans 13 residues. The CDR3 region is CASGGQGNQPQHF. CDR3 nucleotide sequence: TGCGCCAGCGGCGGACAGGGAAATCAGCCCCAGCATTTT.

In this sample, this clonotype turned up a few times. The chain joins TRBV29-1 to TRBJ2-3; 8 nucleotides align to TRBD1. This CDR3 comprises 14 residues. Trimming cost V 7 bases and J 1 base; bases outside gene matches: 7. Germline V gene data show CDR1 as SQVTM and CDR2 as ANQGSEA. The DNA of the CDR3 is TGCAGCGCGGCTACAGGGGGACGCACAGATACGCAGTATTTT. It yields the protein CSAATGGRTDTQYF.

This clonotype has just a few counts. The V gene is TRBV28, the J gene TRBJ1-5; D is unresolved. The CDR3 has 15 amino acids. Germline V lookup: CDR1 MDHEN, CDR2 SYDVKM. The V gene lost 5 bases and the J gene lost 4 bases, with 15 bases spanning the gap. Written as DNA, the CDR3 is TGTGCCAGCAGTGCCCATACCGGGGTAAATCAGCCCCAGCATTTT. Protein product: CASSAHTGVNQPQHF.

This clonotype has a count of ten or more. The V and J genes are TRBV9 and TRBJ2-5; 9 nucleotides match TRBD1. The germline CDR1 and CDR2 sequences are SGDLS and YYNGEE. The J segment lost 5 bases and the V segment lost 2 bases, leaving 7 bases of the junction unmatched. This CDR3 comprises 15 residues. CDR3 DNA sequence: TGTGCCAGCAGCGTCACGTCGACAGGGGGGGAGACCCAGTACTTC. Translated: CASSVTSTGGETQYF.

This clonotype was detected many times. The rearrangement uses TRBV6-1 and TRBJ2-3, with a possible D match to TRBD2 (6 bases). Trimming shortened V by 5 bases and J by 0 bases, and 12 bases separated the two germline ends. There are 15 residues in the CDR3. Germline assignment: CDR1 MNHNS and CDR2 SASEGT. CDR3 residues: CASSPGTLSTDTQYF. CDR3 DNA sequence: TGTGCCAGCAGTCCCGGGACTCTGAGCACAGATACGCAGTATTTT.

This clonotype showed up many times. The DNA for the CDR3 is TGCGCCAGCAGTTCCGGAGGTGCAGATACGCAGTATTTT. Translation gives CASSSGGADTQYF. This chain links TRBV5-1 with TRBJ2-3; possibly TRBD2 for D (5 bases). V dropped 5 bases and J dropped 4 bases, with 11 bases sitting between them. The CDR3 covers 13 residues. Germline V gives CDR1 SGHRS, CDR2 YFSETQ.

This clonotype was observed a handful of times. This chain connects TRBV12-3 or TRBV12-4 to TRBJ2-1, with D unclear. The length of the CDR3 is 13 residues. Deletions cut 4 bases from V and 8 bases from J, with 12 bases between. The CDR3 DNA reads TGTGCCAGCAGTTCGGGTGGAATCGATGAGCAGTTCTTC. This translates into CASSSGGIDEQFF.

This clonotype has at least ten counts. CDR3 sequence (DNA): TGCGCCAGCAGCGCCTCTCCAGGGGGCCATGGCTACACCTTC. Translated, it gives CASSASPGGHGYTF. This chain joins TRBV5-1 and TRBJ1-2; TRBD1 agrees at 8 bases. CDR1 SGHRS and CDR2 YFSETQ come from the germline V gene. The CDR3 runs 14 residues. The junction had 8 bases not matched to a gene; V was cut back by 4 bases and J by 6 bases.

The genes are TRBV10-3 and TRBJ2-4; D may be TRBD2 (5 bases). With 3 bases removed from V and 8 bases from J, the gap between germline ends came to 11 bases. Germline loops: CDR1 ENHRY, CDR2 SYGVKD. The CDR3 is 13 amino acids. CDR3 loop: CAISEGWEHIQYF. The CDR3, as DNA: TGTGCCATCAGTGAAGGGTGGGAGCACATTCAGTACTTC.

Concerning this clonotype itself: A single base separates this from a much larger clone, so it may be a read error. The chain recombines TRBV4-2 with TRBJ2-1; D not certain. This CDR3 comprises 15 residues. Germline CDR1 reads LGHNA; CDR2 reads YNFKEQ. V was shortened by 4 bases and J by 1 base, with 11 bases between the two germline ends. This CDR3 is CASSRTRGSYNEQFF. CDR3 in DNA: TGTGCCAGCAGCCGCACCCGAGGATCCTACAATGAGCAGTTCTTC.

This clonotype was seen a few times. The chain couples TRBV12-3 or TRBV12-4 to TRBJ2-7, with 10 bases aligning to TRBD1. After removal of 6 bases from V and 3 bases from J, the junction contained 5 bases not matched to a gene. This CDR3 contains 14 residues. CDR3 protein: CASSPTGGNYEQYF. As DNA, the CDR3 is TGTGCCAGCAGCCCGACAGGGGGCAACTACGAGCAGTACTTC.

This clonotype was seen repeatedly, ten times or more. The rearrangement links TRBV28 to TRBJ2-7, with 14 bases aligning to TRBD2. The ends lost 6 bases at V and 6 bases at J; junction bases unmatched: 4. CDR1 and CDR2 (germline): MDHEN, SYDVKM. The CDR3 covers 14 residues. The CDR3 bases are TGTGCCAGCAGCGAGACTAGCGGGGGGGCCGAGCAGTACTTC. Encoded protein: CASSETSGGAEQYF. The whole variable domain, remainder taken from reference TRBV28 and TRBJ2-7, is DVKVTQSSRYLVKRTGEKVFLECVQDMDHENMFWYRQDPGLGLRLIYFSYDVKMKEKGDIPEGYSVSREKKERFSLILESASTNQTSMYLCASSETSGGAEQYFGPGTRLTVT.

This clonotype has a count of ten or more. The chain combines TRBV7-9 with TRBJ2-2; 9 bases fit TRBD1. There are 15 residues in the CDR3. The junction had 4 bases not matched to a gene; V was cut back by 5 bases and J by 3 bases. Germline assignment: CDR1 SEHNR and CDR2 FQNEAQ (reference sequence). The CDR3 protein is CASSPRQGDTGELFF. Here the CDR3 DNA reads TGTGCCAGCAGCCCGAGACAGGGGGACACCGGGGAGCTGTTTTTT. Together with reference TRBV7-9 and TRBJ2-2, the CDR3 gives the full variable domain: DTGVSQNPRHKITKRGQNVTFRCDPISEHNRLYWYRQTLGQGPEFLTYFQNEAQLEKSRLLSDRFSAERPKGSFSTLEIQRTEQGDSAMYLCASSPRQGDTGELFFGEGSRLTVL.

This clonotype was seen a few times. The chain recombines TRBV28 with TRBJ2-4, with D uncertain. The CDR3 runs 13 residues. Trimming removed 4 bases from V and 3 bases from J, with 7 bases in between. Germline V gene lookup returns CDR1 MDHEN and CDR2 SYDVKM. CDR3 residues: CASSSHDKNIQYF. CDR3 nucleotide sequence: TGTGCCAGCAGTTCCCACGACAAAAACATTCAGTACTTC.

This clonotype was seen repeatedly, ten times or more. The genes are TRBV6-1 and TRBJ1-6; 8 bases line up with TRBD1. Trimming at V came to 6 bases and at J to 7 bases, leaving 8 bases not matched to a gene. Germline assignment: CDR1 MNHNS and CDR2 SASEGT. This CDR3 is built from 15 residues. The CDR3 nucleotides read TGTGCCAGCAGCCCCCAGGGGGCCTGGAATTCACCCCTCCACTTT. Translating gives CASSPQGAWNSPLHF.

The chain couples TRBV27 to TRBJ2-1; D is uncertain. Trimming took 4 bases from V and 4 from J, leaving 23 bases between them. This CDR3 spans 18 amino acids. In germline, CDR1 is MNHEY, CDR2 SMNVEV (reference sequence). The CDR3 protein is CASSSLPLVDLEYNEQFF. The DNA for the CDR3 is TGTGCCAGCAGTTCCCTACCCCTCGTGGATCTCGAGTACAATGAGCAGTTCTTC.

The chain combines TRBV5-1 with TRBJ1-1; perhaps TRBD1 as D (6 bases). Per the germline V gene, CDR1 is SGHRS and CDR2 is YFSETQ. Trimming removed 4 bases at V and 4 bases at J, with 17 bases between. The CDR3 totals 15 residues. DNA for the CDR3: TGCGCCAGCAGCCTCGAGACACAGGGTCTCACTGAAGCTTTCTTT. Residues: CASSLETQGLTEAFF.

Only a few counts were recorded for this clonotype. The chain has TRBV5-4 and TRBJ1-3; D is unclear. The CDR3 consists of 14 residues. Germline V lookup: CDR1 SGHNT, CDR2 YYREEE (reference sequence). V lost 4 bases and J 5 bases, leaving 13 bases between the germline ends. The CDR3 region is CASSLGQARNTIYF. CDR3 bases: TGTGCCAGCAGCCTCGGGCAGGCCCGAAACACCATATATTTT.

This clonotype has only a few counts. The chain carries TRBV25-1 and TRBJ2-1; D gene uncertain. Trimming left V 1 base short and J 5 bases short, with 9 bases between. There are 14 residues in the CDR3. CDR1 MGHDK and CDR2 SYGVNS come from the germline V gene. This CDR3 is CASSEFSGNNEQFF. CDR3 DNA sequence: TGTGCCAGCAGTGAATTTTCAGGTAACAATGAGCAGTTCTTC.

A note on this clonotype: A clone one base away is much larger, so this may be a read error. The V and J genes are TRBV7-3 and TRBJ2-3, with a weak D call TRBD1 (6 bases). Trimming removed 4 bases at V and 4 bases at J, with 12 bases between. There are 14 residues in the CDR3. Looked up from germline, CDR1 is SGHTA and CDR2 is FQGTGA. This CDR3 is CASSSRTEADTQYF. The CDR3 nucleotides read TGTGCCAGCAGCTCAAGGACAGAGGCAGATACGCAGTATTTT.

The gene calls are TRBV11-2 and TRBJ1-3; tentatively, D is TRBD1 (6 bases). V dropped 4 bases and J dropped 2 bases, with 24 bases sitting between them. This CDR3 is 19 amino acids long. The germline V gene encodes CDR1 SGHAT and CDR2 FQNNGV. CDR3 region: CASSWTSTGHKTPGNTIYF. The CDR3 DNA follows: TGTGCCAGCAGCTGGACCTCCACAGGGCACAAGACCCCTGGAAACACCATATATTTT.